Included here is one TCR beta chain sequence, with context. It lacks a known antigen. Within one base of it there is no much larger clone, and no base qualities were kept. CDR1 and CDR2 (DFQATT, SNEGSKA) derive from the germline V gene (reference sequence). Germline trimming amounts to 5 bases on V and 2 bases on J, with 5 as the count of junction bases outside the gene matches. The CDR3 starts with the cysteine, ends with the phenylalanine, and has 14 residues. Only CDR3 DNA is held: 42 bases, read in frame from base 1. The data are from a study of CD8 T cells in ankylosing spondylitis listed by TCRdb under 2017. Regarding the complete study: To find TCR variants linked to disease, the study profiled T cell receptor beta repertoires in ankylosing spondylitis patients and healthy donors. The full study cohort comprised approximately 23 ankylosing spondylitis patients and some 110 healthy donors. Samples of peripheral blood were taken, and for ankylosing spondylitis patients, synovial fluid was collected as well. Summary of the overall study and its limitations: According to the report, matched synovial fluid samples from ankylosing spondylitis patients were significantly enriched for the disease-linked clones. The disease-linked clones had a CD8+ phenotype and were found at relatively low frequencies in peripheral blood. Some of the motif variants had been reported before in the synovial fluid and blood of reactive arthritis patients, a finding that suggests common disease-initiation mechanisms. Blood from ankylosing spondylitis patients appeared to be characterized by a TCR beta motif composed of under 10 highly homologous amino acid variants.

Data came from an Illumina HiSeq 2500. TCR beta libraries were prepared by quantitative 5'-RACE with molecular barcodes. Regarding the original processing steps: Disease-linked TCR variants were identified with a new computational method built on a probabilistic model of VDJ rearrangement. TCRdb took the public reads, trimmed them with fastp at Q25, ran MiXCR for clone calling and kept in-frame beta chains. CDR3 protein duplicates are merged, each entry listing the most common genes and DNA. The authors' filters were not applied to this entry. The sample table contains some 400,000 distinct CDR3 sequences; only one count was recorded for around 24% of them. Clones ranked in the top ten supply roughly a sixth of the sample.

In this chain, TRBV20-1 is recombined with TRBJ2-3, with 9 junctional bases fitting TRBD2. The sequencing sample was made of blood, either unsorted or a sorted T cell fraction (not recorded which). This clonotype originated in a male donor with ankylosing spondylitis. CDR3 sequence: CSAGLAGITDTQYF. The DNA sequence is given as TGCAGTGCTGGGCTAGCGGGAATCACAGATACGCAGTATTTT.